This is a list of T cell receptor beta chains from one sample in a study of blood T cell repertoires in COVID-19. Method: immunoSEQ multiplex PCR; TCRdb's copy keeps in-frame clones and lacks some. The table has approximately 170,000 clones, less than 90% seen once; the top ten hold approximately 8%. The sample was PBMCs or T cells enriched from blood (not recorded which). These receptors all stem from a woman in her forties or fifties who had recovered from COVID-19. Each CDR3 is given with its conserved first and last residue. Fields, in order: clone size, J gene, V gene, D gene, CDR3 protein, CDR3 DNA. D genes are given only for firm matches. A row's size may be missing; if present it is once, few, many or a size class.

few | TRBJ1-2 | TRBV28 | NA | CASGSQGFYGYTF | TGTGCCAGTGGCAGCCAGGGATTCTATGGCTACACCTTC
NA | TRBJ2-6 | TRBV11-2 | NA | CASSPQWSVKSGANVLTF | TGTGCCAGCAGCCCGCAGTGGTCAGTGAAATCTGGGGCCAACGTCCTGACTTTC
NA | TRBJ2-1 | TRBV5-1 | NA | CASAGDNPFIEQFF | TGCGCCAGTGCCGGGGACAATCCCTTTATTGAGCAGTTCTTC
NA | TRBJ1-1 | TRBV11-3 | NA | CASTSGKGTTEAFF | TGTGCCAGCACCTCAGGGAAAGGTACCACTGAAGCTTTCTTT
NA | TRBJ1-6 | TRBV2 | NA | CASRGGINSPLHF | TGTGCCAGCAGGGGGGGGATTAATTCACCCCTCCACTTT
NA | TRBJ2-7 | TRBV2 | TRBD1 | CASSLTGTDTYEQYF | TGTGCCAGCAGCCTTACCGGGACAGACACCTACGAGCAGTACTTC
NA | TRBJ2-1 | TRBV7-2 | TRBD2 | CASSLRTSGSREQFF | TGTGCCAGCAGCTTAAGGACTAGCGGGAGTCGCGAGCAGTTCTTC
NA | TRBJ2-1 | TRBV7-2 | NA | CASSIDRNSYNEQFF | TGTGCCAGCAGCATAGACAGAAACTCCTACAATGAGCAGTTCTTC
few | TRBJ1-2 | TRBV19 | TRBD1 | CASSSRDRVGYTF | TGTGCCAGTAGTAGCCGGGACAGGGTTGGCTACACCTTC
NA | TRBJ1-1 | TRBV3-1/TRBV3-2 | NA | CASRQNPTAMNTEAFF | TGTGCCAGCAGACAAAACCCGACAGCAATGAACACTGAAGCTTTCTTT
NA | TRBJ1-2 | TRBV5-4 | NA | CASSLGVGSSYTF | TGTGCCAGCAGCTTGGGGGTGGGTAGCTCCTACACCTTC
NA | TRBJ2-1 | TRBV10-3 | NA | CAIMGDSGGSNEQFF | TGTGCCATCATGGGGGACAGCGGAGGGAGCAATGAGCAGTTCTTC
once | TRBJ1-1 | TRBV6-4 | NA | CASSDRGGTEAFF | TGTGCCAGCAGTGACAGGGGTGGAACTGAAGCTTTCTTT
NA | TRBJ1-6 | TRBV7-2 | NA | CASSAARGNSPLHF | TGTGCCAGCAGCGCCGCCAGGGGCAACTCACCCCTCCACTTT
NA | TRBJ1-2 | TRBV19 | NA | CASTADRNNYGYTF | TGTGCCAGTACCGCAGACAGGAACAACTATGGCTACACCTTC
NA | TRBJ2-1 | TRBV28 | TRBD2 | CASSVAGSSYNEQFF | TGTGCCAGCAGTGTAGCGGGGAGCTCCTACAATGAGCAGTTCTTC
NA | TRBJ2-5 | TRBV3-1/TRBV3-2 | TRBD1 | CASSQRQGGETQYF | TGTGCCAGCAGCCAACGACAGGGGGGAGAGACCCAGTACTTC
NA | TRBJ2-1 | TRBV7-2 | TRBD2 | CASSPPGLAKGSEQFF | TGTGCCAGCAGTCCCCCCGGACTAGCGAAGGGGAGTGAGCAGTTCTTC
NA | TRBJ1-1 | TRBV4-2 | NA | CASSQVPGVGTEAFF | TGTGCCAGCAGCCAAGTACCCGGGGTCGGCACTGAAGCTTTCTTT